The clone carrying this T cell receptor (beta chain) was picked up a small number of times. Antigen specificity is unknown. Each sample yielded at least 5.5 micrograms of PBMC total RNA. A second PCR, run for about 6 to 12 cycles, used a sample-barcoded 5' primer plus a J-beta primer mix. MiXCR, applied by TCRdb to the 5' RACE reads, yields one record per CDR3 protein. The sample yields about 1.5 million distinct CDR3 sequences, roughly 43% seen once. V was shortened by 3 bases and J by 4 bases, with 15 bases between the two germline ends. Germline loops: CDR1 SGHTA, CDR2 FQGNSA. The CDR3 has 15 residues. This sample stems from a study of blood T cells in healthy people across ages. Findings and caveats of the study: Leaving the PBMCs unsorted stopped any conclusive comparison of naive versus antigen-experienced cells. The study found TCR beta diversity correlated strongly with naive T cell percentage.

The clonotype was recovered from a woman aged 18-30 years in good health. The sequencing input was blood. The chain links TRBV7-2 to TRBJ1-2; D ambiguous. The DNA for the CDR3 is TGTGCCAGCAGCTTTCGCGAAGTTAGGGCCTATGGCTACACCTTC. Its translation: CASSFREVRAYGYTF. The full variable domain, completed using reference TRBV7-2 and TRBJ1-2, is GAGVSQSPSNKVTEKGKDVELRCDPISGHTALYWYRQSLGQGLEFLIYFQGNSAPDKSGLPSDRFSAERTGGSVSTLTIQRTQQEDSAVYLCASSFREVRAYGYTFGSGTRLTVV.